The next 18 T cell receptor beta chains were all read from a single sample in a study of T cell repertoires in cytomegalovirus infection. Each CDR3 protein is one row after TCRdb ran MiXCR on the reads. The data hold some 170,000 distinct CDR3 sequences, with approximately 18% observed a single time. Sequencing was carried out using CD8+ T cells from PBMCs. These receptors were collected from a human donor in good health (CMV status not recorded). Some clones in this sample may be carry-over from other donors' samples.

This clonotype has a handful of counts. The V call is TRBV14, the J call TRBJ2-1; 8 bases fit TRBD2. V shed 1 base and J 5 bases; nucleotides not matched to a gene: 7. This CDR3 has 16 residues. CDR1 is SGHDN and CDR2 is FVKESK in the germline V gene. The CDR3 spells CASSQGRGGSDNEQFF. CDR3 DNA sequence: TGTGCCAGCAGCCAAGGTCGCGGGGGGAGCGACAATGAGCAGTTCTTC.

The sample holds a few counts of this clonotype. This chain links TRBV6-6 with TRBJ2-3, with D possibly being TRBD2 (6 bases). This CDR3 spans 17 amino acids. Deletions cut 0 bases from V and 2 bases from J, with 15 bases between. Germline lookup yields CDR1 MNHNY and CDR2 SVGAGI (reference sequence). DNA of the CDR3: TGTGCCAGCAGTTACTCGAGAGGGACTCTAGACACAGATACGCAGTATTTT. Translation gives CASSYSRGTLDTDTQYF.

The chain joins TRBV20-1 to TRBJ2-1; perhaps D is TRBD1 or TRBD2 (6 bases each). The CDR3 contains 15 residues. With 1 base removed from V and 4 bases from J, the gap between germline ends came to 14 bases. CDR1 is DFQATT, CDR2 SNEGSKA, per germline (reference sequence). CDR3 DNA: TGCAGTGCTAGAGTACCGGGGGCGGTATACAATGAGCAGTTCTTC. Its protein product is CSARVPGAVYNEQFF.

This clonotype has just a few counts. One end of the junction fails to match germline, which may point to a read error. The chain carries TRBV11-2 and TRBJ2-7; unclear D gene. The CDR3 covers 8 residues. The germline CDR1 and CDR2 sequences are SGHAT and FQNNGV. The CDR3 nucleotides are TGTGCCAGCAGCTTAGCCCACTTC. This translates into CASSLAHF.

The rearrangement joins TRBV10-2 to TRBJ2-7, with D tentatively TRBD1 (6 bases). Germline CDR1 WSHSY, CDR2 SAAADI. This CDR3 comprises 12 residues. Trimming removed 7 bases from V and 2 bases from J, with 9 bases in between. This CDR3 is CASMGAPYEQYF. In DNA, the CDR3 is TGCGCCAGCATGGGGGCCCCCTACGAGCAGTACTTC.

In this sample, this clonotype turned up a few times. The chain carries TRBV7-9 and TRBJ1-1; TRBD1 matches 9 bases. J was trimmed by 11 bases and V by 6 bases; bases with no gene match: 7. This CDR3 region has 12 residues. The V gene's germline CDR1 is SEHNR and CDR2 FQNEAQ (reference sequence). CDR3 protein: CASSLTGGKAFF. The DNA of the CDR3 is TGTGCCAGCAGTTTAACAGGGGGCAAGGCTTTCTTT.

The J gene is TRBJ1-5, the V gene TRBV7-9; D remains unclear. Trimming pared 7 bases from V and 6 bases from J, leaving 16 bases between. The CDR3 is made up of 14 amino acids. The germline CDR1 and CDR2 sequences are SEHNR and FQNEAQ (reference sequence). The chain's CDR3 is CASTQGGFGQPQHF. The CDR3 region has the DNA TGTGCCAGCACTCAAGGAGGGTTTGGTCAGCCCCAGCATTTT.

CDR3 sequence reads: CASSQGQASTDTQYF. CDR3 nucleotide sequence: TGCGCCAGCAGCCAAGGACAGGCCAGCACAGATACGCAGTATTTT. V gene TRBV4-1 combines with J gene TRBJ2-3; D is possibly TRBD1 (6 bases). The CDR3 is made up of 15 amino acids. Germline V gives CDR1 MGHRA, CDR2 YSYEKL. V was clipped by 1 base and J by 0 bases, with 8 bases between them.

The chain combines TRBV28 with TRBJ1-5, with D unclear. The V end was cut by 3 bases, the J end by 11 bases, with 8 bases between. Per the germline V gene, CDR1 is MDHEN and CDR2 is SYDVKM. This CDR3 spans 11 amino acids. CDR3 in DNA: TGTGCCAGCAGTTTTCCCGCGGCCCAGCATTTT. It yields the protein CASSFPAAQHF.

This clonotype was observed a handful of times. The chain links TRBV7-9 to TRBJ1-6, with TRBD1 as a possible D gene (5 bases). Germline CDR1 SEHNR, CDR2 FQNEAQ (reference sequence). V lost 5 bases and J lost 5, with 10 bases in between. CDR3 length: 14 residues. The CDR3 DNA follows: TGTGCCAGCAGCGGAAAAGGGGATAATTCACCCCTCCACTTT. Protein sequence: CASSGKGDNSPLHF.

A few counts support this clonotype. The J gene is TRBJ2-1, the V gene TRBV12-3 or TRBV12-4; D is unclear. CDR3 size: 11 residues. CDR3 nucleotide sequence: TGTGCGGCCCGGGCTTACAATGAGCAGTTCTTC. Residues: CAARAYNEQFF.

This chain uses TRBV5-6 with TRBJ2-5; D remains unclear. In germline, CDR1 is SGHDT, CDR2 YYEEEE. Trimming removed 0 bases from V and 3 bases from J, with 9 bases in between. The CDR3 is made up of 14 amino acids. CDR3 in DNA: TGTGCCAGCAGCTTGGTATGGGAAAAAGAGACCCAGTACTTC. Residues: CASSLVWEKETQYF.

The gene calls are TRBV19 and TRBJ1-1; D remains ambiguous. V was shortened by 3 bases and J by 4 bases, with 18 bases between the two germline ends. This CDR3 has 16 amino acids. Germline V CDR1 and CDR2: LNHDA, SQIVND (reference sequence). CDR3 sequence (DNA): TGTGCCAGTAGTATTTCAGGCAATCTAGCGCCCACTGAAGCTTTCTTT. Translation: CASSISGNLAPTEAFF.

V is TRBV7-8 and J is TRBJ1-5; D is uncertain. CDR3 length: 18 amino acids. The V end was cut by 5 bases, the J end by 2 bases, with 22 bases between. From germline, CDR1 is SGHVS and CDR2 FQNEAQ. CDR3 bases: TGTGCCAGCAGCGGGTTGGAGGGTGCGAATGTGGGCAATCAGCCCCAGCATTTT. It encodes CASSGLEGANVGNQPQHF.

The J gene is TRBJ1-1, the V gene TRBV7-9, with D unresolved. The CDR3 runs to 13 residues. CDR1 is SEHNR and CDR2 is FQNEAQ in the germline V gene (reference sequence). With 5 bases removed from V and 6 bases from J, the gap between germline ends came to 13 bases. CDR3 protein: CASSQSPRAEAFF. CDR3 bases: TGTGCCAGCAGCCAGTCCCCCCGGGCTGAAGCTTTCTTT.

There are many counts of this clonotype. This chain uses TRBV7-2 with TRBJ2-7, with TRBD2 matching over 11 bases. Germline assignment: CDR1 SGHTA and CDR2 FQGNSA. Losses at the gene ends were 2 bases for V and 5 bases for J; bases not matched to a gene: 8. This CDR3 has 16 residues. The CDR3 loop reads CASSLTPSGGKNEQYF. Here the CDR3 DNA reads TGTGCCAGCAGCTTAACGCCTAGCGGGGGGAAAAACGAGCAGTACTTC. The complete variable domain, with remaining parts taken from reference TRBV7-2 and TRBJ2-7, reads GAGVSQSPSNKVTEKGKDVELRCDPISGHTALYWYRQSLGQGLEFLIYFQGNSAPDKSGLPSDRFSAERTGGSVSTLTIQRTQQEDSAVYLCASSLTPSGGKNEQYFGPGTRLTVT.

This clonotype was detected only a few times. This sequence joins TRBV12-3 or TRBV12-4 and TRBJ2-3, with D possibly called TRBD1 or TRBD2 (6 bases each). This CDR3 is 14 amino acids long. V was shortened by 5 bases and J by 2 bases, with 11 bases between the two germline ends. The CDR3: CASSIGGITDTQYF. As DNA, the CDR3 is TGTGCCAGCAGTATAGGGGGGATCACAGATACGCAGTATTTT.

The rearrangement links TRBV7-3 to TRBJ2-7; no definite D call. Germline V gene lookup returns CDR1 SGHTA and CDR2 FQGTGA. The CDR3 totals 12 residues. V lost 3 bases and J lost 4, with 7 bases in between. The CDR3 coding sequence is TGTGCCAGCAGCTTCAACGTTTACGAGCAGTACTTC. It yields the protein CASSFNVYEQYF.